These 27 T cell receptor beta chains were sequenced from one sample in a study of lymphopenia after photon versus proton radiotherapy (dated by TCRdb to between 2018 and 2021). Libraries were constructed by the immunoSEQ multiplex PCR assay. Not all clones reach the TCRdb copy of this immuneACCESS table, which keeps in-frame sequences only. Checked studies attribute under half of the gap to unresolved V genes and leave the rest unexplained. The sample data list 45,000 to 65,000 clones, and over 70% of these were observed just once. The top ten constitute approximately 31% of the sample. The sequences come from peripheral blood, collected from a patient treated with photon-based radiotherapy. These receptors were collected from a man in his fifties or sixties with gastric cancer.

The J gene is TRBJ2-5, the V gene TRBV20-1; no clear D gene. TRBJ2-7 matches the DNA end more closely, so the J call is doubtful. CDR3 size: 11 residues. From germline, CDR1 is DFQATT and CDR2 SNEGSKA (reference sequence). CDR3 residues: CSARDLSEQYF. CDR3 in DNA: TGCAGTGCTAGAGATTTAAGCGAGCAGTACTTC.

The chain links TRBV4-1 to TRBJ2-3; unclear D gene. The germline V gene encodes CDR1 MGHRA and CDR2 YSYEKL. The CDR3 has 12 amino acids. Trimming pared 1 base from V and 7 bases from J, leaving 6 bases between. In DNA form, the CDR3 reads TGCGCCAGCAGCCAAGCTGGGAATACGCAGTATTTT. Protein product: CASSQAGNTQYF.

V gene TRBV5-8 combines with J gene TRBJ1-5; D is unclear. Per germline, CDR1 SGHTS and CDR2 YDEGEE. The CDR3 is made up of 16 amino acids. The V end was cut by 1 base, the J end by 5 bases, with 16 bases between. The DNA for the CDR3 is TGTGCCAGCAGCTTGTCCCTGGACTTGGGCTATCAGCCCCAGCATTTT. It codes for CASSLSLDLGYQPQHF. Variable domain in full (rest from reference TRBV5-8 and TRBJ1-5): EAGVTQSPTHLIKTRGQQATLRCSPISGHTSVYWYQQALGLGLQFLLWYDEGEERNRGNFPPRFSGRQFPNYSSELNVNALELEDSALYLCASSLSLDLGYQPQHFGDGTRLSIL.

The chain employs TRBV2 and TRBJ1-2; D gene unclear. The germline V gene encodes CDR1 SNHLY and CDR2 FYNNEI. Trimming left V 2 bases short and J 5 bases short, with 12 bases between. The CDR3 runs to 14 residues. The CDR3 spells CASSESGLVYGYTF. The CDR3, as DNA: TGTGCCAGCAGTGAATCTGGACTGGTTTATGGCTACACCTTC.

Turning to this clone: Because the CDR3's place on the DNA is in doubt, the DNA is left out and the CDR3 is given as listed by TCRdb. The chain couples TRBV5-4 to TRBJ2-5; the table's D call, TRBD2, has no DNA check behind it. The CDR3 is 17 amino acids long, termini counted. Germline loops: CDR1 SGHNT, CDR2 YYREEE (reference sequence). The CDR3 reads CASSFIFGAGGSETQYF.

The rearrangement joins TRBV28 to TRBJ1-2; 9 positions match TRBD1. Germline CDR1 MDHEN, CDR2 SYDVKM. V shed 6 bases and J 2 bases; nucleotides not matched to a gene: 4. This CDR3 spans 14 amino acids. The CDR3 is CASRPDRGNYGYTF. The CDR3 DNA follows: TGTGCCAGCAGGCCCGACAGGGGGAACTATGGCTACACCTTC.

The V gene is TRBV7-6, the J gene TRBJ2-1; 7 nucleotides agree with TRBD2. Germline V lookup: CDR1 SGHVS, CDR2 FNYEAQ. J was trimmed by 0 bases and V by 3 bases; bases with no gene match: 17. This CDR3 region has 20 residues. The DNA of the CDR3 is TGTGCCAGCAGCTTGTTTCCGGGACTACCCTTAATGAGCTCCTACAATGAGCAGTTCTTC. It translates to CASSLFPGLPLMSSYNEQFF. Looking up the rest from reference TRBV7-6 and TRBJ2-1 gives the full variable domain: GAGVSQSPRYKVTKRGQDVALRCDPISGHVSLYWYRQALGQGPEFLTYFNYEAQQDKSGLPNDRFSAERPEGSISTLTIQRTEQRDSAMYRCASSLFPGLPLMSSYNEQFFGPGTRLTVL.

The rearrangement uses TRBV7-2 and TRBJ2-3, with 9 bases identical to TRBD2. Germline V gives CDR1 SGHTA, CDR2 FQGNSA. This CDR3 spans 18 amino acids. V shed 0 bases, J shed 2 bases, and the junction held 9 bases outside the gene matches. The CDR3 coding sequence is TGTGCCAGCAGCTTAGCGCGGTGGACTAGCGAGCTCACAGATACGCAGTATTTT. Its protein is CASSLARWTSELTDTQYF.

The chain employs TRBV7-9 and TRBJ2-7, with 9 bases lining up with TRBD2. J gave up 4 bases and V 5 bases, and 9 bases lay outside the gene matches. Germline CDR1 reads SEHNR; CDR2 reads FQNEAQ (reference sequence). The CDR3 has 15 residues. The CDR3 DNA sequence: TGTGCCAGCAGCGGACGTAGCGGGGGTCGTTACGAGCAGTACTTC. It specifies CASSGRSGGRYEQYF.

The chain combines TRBV18 with TRBJ1-3, with a weak D call TRBD1 (6 bases). This CDR3 contains 15 residues. Trimming cost V 0 bases and J 3 bases, with 9 bases left between them. Germline V gene data show CDR1 as KGHSH and CDR2 as LQKENI. DNA for the CDR3: TGTGCCAGCTCACCACCAACAGGGAGTGGAAACACCATATATTTT. This sequence encodes CASSPPTGSGNTIYF.

The chain joins TRBV18 to TRBJ2-1; D is undetermined. This CDR3 has 14 residues. V gave up 5 bases and J gave up 10 bases, with 18 bases separating them. Germline CDR1 is KGHSH and CDR2 is LQKENI. CDR3 protein: CASSRRLVVPEQFF. The DNA for the CDR3 is TGTGCCAGCTCAAGAAGGTTGGTCGTCCCCGAGCAGTTCTTC.

This chain uses TRBV11-2 with TRBJ2-5; D is unresolved. The CDR3 consists of 11 residues. V dropped 5 bases and J dropped 4 bases, with 5 bases sitting between them. Germline CDR1 reads SGHAT; CDR2 reads FQNNGV. CDR3 in amino acids: CASSAGETQYF. The DNA for the CDR3 is TGTGCCAGCAGCGCAGGAGAGACCCAGTACTTC.

The chain joins TRBV28 to TRBJ1-2; D unclear. V was clipped by 6 bases and J by 8 bases, with 10 bases between them. The CDR3 sequence is 11 residues long. Germline CDR1 MDHEN, CDR2 SYDVKM. CDR3 DNA: TGTGCCAGCAGCCGTGCCATCGGCTACACCTTC. This encodes CASSRAIGYTF.

The chain has TRBV20-1 and TRBJ1-1; D is unclear. In germline, CDR1 is DFQATT, CDR2 SNEGSKA (reference sequence). The V end was cut by 3 bases, the J end by 11 bases, with 10 bases between. The CDR3 covers 10 residues. CDR3 in amino acids: CSASHTSAFF. CDR3 in DNA: TGCAGTGCTAGCCATACTAGCGCTTTCTTT.

This clone came up a few times. The chain has TRBV28 and TRBJ1-5; possible D gene TRBD1, 6 bases. CDR3 length: 15 residues. CDR1 is MDHEN, CDR2 SYDVKM, per germline. V lost 10 bases and J 3 bases, leaving 19 bases between the germline ends. CDR3: CATYTARDNNQPQHF. The CDR3 coding sequence is TGTGCCACCTATACGGCCCGGGACAACAATCAGCCCCAGCATTTT.

The chain recombines TRBV5-1 with TRBJ1-4; TRBD1 matches 10 bases. The CDR3 is made up of 18 amino acids. Per the germline V gene, CDR1 is SGHRS and CDR2 is YFSETQ. The trim removed 3 bases at V and 0 bases at J, leaving 8 bases unmatched. This CDR3 reads CASSSRQGAVPTNEKLFF. CDR3 DNA: TGCGCCAGCAGCTCCAGACAGGGGGCTGTTCCAACTAATGAAAAACTGTTTTTT.

The chain combines TRBV5-1 with TRBJ2-5, with D possibly matching TRBD2 (5 bases). CDR1 is SGHRS, CDR2 YFSETQ, per germline. Trimming took 4 bases from V and 2 from J, leaving 18 bases between them. CDR3 length: 16 amino acids. This CDR3 is CASSPYPRGGQETQYF. CDR3 DNA sequence: TGCGCCAGCAGCCCGTACCCGCGTGGAGGACAAGAGACCCAGTACTTC.

The chain links TRBV28 to TRBJ1-4; D perhaps matches TRBD1 (5 bases). From germline, CDR1 is MDHEN and CDR2 SYDVKM. This CDR3 has 13 residues. Trimming took off 10 bases at V and 7 bases at J, with 16 bases between the two ends. This CDR3 is CATGQVRGEKLFF. The CDR3 DNA follows: TGTGCCACGGGGCAGGTGAGGGGTGAAAAACTGTTTTTT.

This clone was detected a few times. The V call is TRBV7-9, the J call TRBJ2-5; D may correspond to TRBD1 or TRBD2 (5 bases each). The CDR3 has 15 residues. Germline V lookup: CDR1 SEHNR, CDR2 FQNEAQ (reference sequence). Trimming removed 4 bases from V and 5 bases from J, with 17 bases in between. CDR3 DNA sequence: TGTGCCAGCAGCTCCGTAGATGAGGGGCGGGAGACCCAGTACTTC. Translating it yields CASSSVDEGRETQYF. Full variable domain (remainder filled in from reference TRBV7-9 and TRBJ2-5): DTGVSQNPRHKITKRGQNVTFRCDPISEHNRLYWYRQTLGQGPEFLTYFQNEAQLEKSRLLSDRFSAERPKGSFSTLEIQRTEQGDSAMYLCASSSVDEGRETQYFGPGTRLLVL.

The chain has TRBV2 and TRBJ1-2; 9 bases are shared with TRBD1. With V trimmed by 6 bases and J by 5 bases, 10 bases remained unmatched. The CDR3 sequence is 15 residues long. CDR1 is SNHLY, CDR2 FYNNEI, per germline. CDR3 loop: CASRGRTGEAYGYTF. The CDR3 DNA follows: TGTGCCAGCAGAGGAAGGACAGGGGAGGCGTATGGCTACACCTTC.

The chain recombines TRBV18 with TRBJ1-2, with a weak D call TRBD1 (5 bases). This CDR3 is built from 18 residues. Trimming shortened V by 1 base and J by 0 bases, and 18 bases separated the two germline ends. Germline V gene data show CDR1 as KGHSH and CDR2 as LQKENI. CDR3 DNA: TGTGCCAGCTCACCACAGGGCAGGGTAGAAGAAGCTAACTATGGCTACACCTTC. Its translation is CASSPQGRVEEANYGYTF.

This clone was seen just once. This sequence joins TRBV6-1 and TRBJ2-7; the match to TRBD1 covers 9 bases. Germline V lookup: CDR1 MNHNS, CDR2 SASEGT. CDR3 length equals 13 residues. Unmatched junction bases numbered 2, after V lost 6 bases and J lost 2 bases. The CDR3 region has the DNA TGTGCCAGCAGCCGGGACAGGGCCTACGAGCAGTACTTC. This gives the protein CASSRDRAYEQYF.

This CDR3 reads CASSPTKFYNEQFF. The CDR3 region has the DNA TGTGCCAGCTCACCAACTAAGTTCTACAATGAGCAGTTCTTC. The rearrangement links TRBV18 to TRBJ2-1, with D hard to call. Per germline, CDR1 KGHSH and CDR2 LQKENI. CDR3 size: 14 residues. The V and J ends lost 2 bases and 3 bases respectively, with 8 bases between them.

The chain combines TRBV21-1 with TRBJ1-5; the table calls TRBD1, which could not be checked here. TRBV21-1 represents a pseudogene. This CDR3 is built from 15 residues. In DNA form, the CDR3 reads TGTGCCAGCAGCAAAGCTGACGGCAGGGGAAGGCCCCAGCATTTT. Translation gives CASSKADGRGRPQHF.

The chain has TRBV2 and TRBJ2-7; 8 bases align to TRBD2. CDR1 and CDR2 from the germline V gene are SNHLY and FYNNEI. Trimming at V came to 5 bases and at J to 3 bases, leaving 3 bases not matched to a gene. The CDR3 has 13 residues. This chain's CDR3 is CASSSGTSYEQYF. The CDR3 coding sequence is TGTGCCAGCAGTTCCGGGACTAGCTACGAGCAGTACTTC.

This sequence joins TRBV7-6 and TRBJ2-7, with TRBD2 identical over 8 bases. Germline lookup yields CDR1 SGHVS and CDR2 FNYEAQ. There are 14 residues in the CDR3. V lost 5 bases, J lost 3 bases, and 6 bases stayed unmatched. CDR3 protein: CASSPGGRFYEQYF. CDR3 DNA: TGTGCCAGCAGCCCGGGGGGGCGATTCTACGAGCAGTACTTC.

The rearrangement joins TRBV5-1 to TRBJ1-1, with D unresolved. In germline, CDR1 is SGHRS, CDR2 YFSETQ. The length of the CDR3 is 15 residues. The V end lost 4 bases, the J end lost 1 base, and 14 bases lay between the germline ends. Written as DNA, the CDR3 is TGCGCCAGCAGCCTGGGTGATCTACCGAACACTGAAGCTTTCTTT. Its translation: CASSLGDLPNTEAFF.